This T cell receptor beta chain is drawn from a study of CD8 T cells in Susac syndrome (dated by TCRdb to the late 2010s). At the level of the whole study: Repertoire sequencing was used to test whether CD8+ T cell activation and differentiation in Susac syndrome was antigen driven.

Peripheral blood CD8+ and CD4+ T cells from healthy donors, Susac syndrome patients and multiple sclerosis patients were profiled using high-throughput TCR beta sequencing. Healthy donors were included as age- and sex-matched controls. Bulk CD8+ and CD4+ T cells were purified by magnetic negative isolation, whereas CD8+ TEMRA cells were enriched by FACS. Blood was drawn into EDTA tubes, processed within 24 hours, and PBMCs were isolated by density gradient centrifugation. PBMCs destined for TCR sequencing were cryopreserved in liquid nitrogen and later thawed in a 37 °C water bath. The sorted or isolated CD4+, CD8+ and CD8+ TEMRA cells reached a purity of at least 90%. RNA was extracted using the RNeasy kit, and roughly 0.5 to 1 microgram was reverse transcribed with random hexamers. The immunoSEQ multiplex PCR assay, which covers 54 Vbeta and 13 Jbeta segments, was used to amplify TCR beta CDR3 regions. Bias from PCR amplification was corrected by using a synthetic template baseline for primer optimization and for computational correction. The source study handled its data this way. Reads were annotated to V, D and J genes according to IMGT and were analyzed with immunoSEQ Analyzer, with only productive sequences retained. To calculate clonality, Shannon entropy was normalized by log2 of the number of productive unique sequences and then subtracted from one. For each patient and control, public and private clones were evaluated among the 100 most prevalent clones. Susac-specific clones were defined as absent from healthy and MS cohorts, 850 to 1,300 published viral clones and other ImmuneACCESS disease sequences. TCRdb's own reprocessing of the public reads used fastp at Q25 and MiXCR and kept productive beta chains. Rows are unified per CDR3 protein, each entry keeping the most common DNA and genes. TCRdb's processing, not the authors' own work, is the source of the V and J calls. Recorded for this sample are roughly 200,000 distinct CDR3 sequences; approximately 94% of them occurred a single time. 0.1% of the sample comes from the top ten.

Broader findings and caveats from the paper: The study acknowledged that relatively few individuals were included in the TCR sequencing and HLA analysis.

Turning to this clonotype: Its specific antigen is unknown. Base qualities were left out, and no much larger clone turns up one base away.

Sequenced input: CD4+ T cells from PBMCs. The receptor was derived from a human donor in good health.

The nucleotide sequence is TGTGCCAGCAGCCCGGGACTGTCTGGGGCCAACGTCCTGACTTTC. Protein translation: CASSPGLSGANVLTF. Recombination connected TRBV5-4 to TRBJ2-6; a weak D assignment points to TRBD2 (6 bases agree). The CDR3 goes from the cysteine to the phenylalanine over 15 residues. Left in the record is the CDR3 DNA by itself, 45 bases read in frame from the first base. Between the V and J ends, shortened by 4 bases and 1 base respectively, the junction contains 9 bases. The germline V gene (reference sequence) provides CDR1 SGHNT and CDR2 YYREEE. This CDR3, with the reference TRBV5-4 and TRBJ2-6 proteins standing in past its ends, gives the full variable domain ETGVTQSPTHLIKTRGQQVTLRCSSQSGHNTVSWYQQALGQGPQFIFQYYREEENGRGNFPPRFSGLQFPNYSSELNVNALELDDSALYLCASSPGLSGANVLTFGAGSRLTVL.